This TCR beta chain is drawn from a study of tissue T cells after allogeneic stem cell transplantation. This CDR3 spans 14 amino acids. V was pared by 6 bases and J by 0 bases, with 8 bases between. Germline V lookup: CDR1 KGHPV, CDR2 FQNQEV (reference sequence). Time point reported: mouse harvest day 14 after allogeneic transplant. Tail vein injection delivered 10^7 T-cell-depleted bone marrow cells and 10^6 splenic CD5+ T cells. This clone is classed as medium-sized. Its antigen remains unknown. Gene names denote mouse genes. With the read ending 1 residue before the CDR3 end, the germline J gene is used to fill in that end. The sample has other DNA sequences that encode this CDR3 too. The assay was immunoSEQ multiplex PCR, and TCRdb's table has in-frame clones only and misses some. Altogether about 7,700 clones are present, under 40% being singletons, with the ten largest covering more than 6%. Whole-study results and caveats: Anatomically similar tissues had similar TCR repertoires within each patient.

The TCR originated in a female BALB/c mouse given C57BL/6 T cells with graft-versus-host disease after an allogeneic hematopoietic cell transplant. This rearrangement joins TRBV26 to TRBJ2-2; no reliable D call. Sequencing was done on a sample of skin. CDR3 in amino acids: CASSPTTNTGQLYF. CDR3 bases read: TGTGCCAGCAGCCCGACAACAAACACCGGGCAGCTCTAC.